The clone carrying this T cell receptor beta chain was seen a few times. Its antigen remains unknown. After template switching added a universal primer site, the resulting cDNA carried unique molecular identifiers. Via MiXCR, TCRdb re-called the 5' RACE reads, giving one row per CDR3 protein. The repertoire holds roughly 750,000 distinct CDR3 sequences, around 20% seen once, with roughly 4% in the top ten. V shed 4 bases and J shed 5 bases, with 15 bases lying between them. CDR1 and CDR2 from the germline V gene are LGHNA and YSLEER. This CDR3 region has 14 residues. The entry originates in a study of identical twins. Whole-study findings and limits: Zero-insertion analyses were open to partial confounding by invariant MAIT and iNKT cells.

In addition, the sample was reused for a study of T cells expressing NK-cell markers. That study reports: Alpha-beta TCR T cells were the sole sorting target in several experiments, owing to an anti-gamma-delta TCR antibody.

The source material was PBMCs. This sequence was found in a young woman in good health. The chain uses TRBV4-3 and TRBJ2-7; D ambiguous. The CDR3 here is CASSRKETGDEQYF. The CDR3 DNA is TGCGCCAGCAGCCGGAAGGAGACGGGCGACGAGCAGTACTTC.